The text below deals with one T cell receptor beta chain. Its antigen is unknown. This sample is drawn from a study of monozygotic twins with inflammatory bowel disease. General study findings and limits: The data did not back a single strong IBD-associated clonotype or signal. Twins with IBD were found to have lower TCRbeta diversity (inverse Simpson) than healthy co-twins.

Each donor had 2.5 ml of blood drawn. TCRdb derives one entry per CDR3 protein from the 5' RACE reads, leaving out DNA. Its clone listing holds over 350,000 distinct CDR3 sequences. The source of this sequence is a human donor with ulcerative colitis or Crohn's disease, or a healthy co-twin of an affected twin (not recorded which). Specimen: blood.

CDR3 loop: CAWSLATGKRYEQYF. V is TRBV30 and J is TRBJ2-7; TCRdb designates TRBD2, a call that cannot be tested without DNA. From germline, CDR1 is GTSNPN and CDR2 SVGIG (reference sequence). The CDR3 extends over 15 amino acids. Based on the CDR3 plus reference TRBV30 and TRBJ2-7, the full variable domain is SQTIHQWPATLVQPVGSPLSLECTVEGTSNPNLYWYRQAAGRGLQLLFYSVGIGQISSEVPQNLSASRPQDRQFILSSKKLLLSDSGFYLCAWSLATGKRYEQYFGPGTRLTVT.